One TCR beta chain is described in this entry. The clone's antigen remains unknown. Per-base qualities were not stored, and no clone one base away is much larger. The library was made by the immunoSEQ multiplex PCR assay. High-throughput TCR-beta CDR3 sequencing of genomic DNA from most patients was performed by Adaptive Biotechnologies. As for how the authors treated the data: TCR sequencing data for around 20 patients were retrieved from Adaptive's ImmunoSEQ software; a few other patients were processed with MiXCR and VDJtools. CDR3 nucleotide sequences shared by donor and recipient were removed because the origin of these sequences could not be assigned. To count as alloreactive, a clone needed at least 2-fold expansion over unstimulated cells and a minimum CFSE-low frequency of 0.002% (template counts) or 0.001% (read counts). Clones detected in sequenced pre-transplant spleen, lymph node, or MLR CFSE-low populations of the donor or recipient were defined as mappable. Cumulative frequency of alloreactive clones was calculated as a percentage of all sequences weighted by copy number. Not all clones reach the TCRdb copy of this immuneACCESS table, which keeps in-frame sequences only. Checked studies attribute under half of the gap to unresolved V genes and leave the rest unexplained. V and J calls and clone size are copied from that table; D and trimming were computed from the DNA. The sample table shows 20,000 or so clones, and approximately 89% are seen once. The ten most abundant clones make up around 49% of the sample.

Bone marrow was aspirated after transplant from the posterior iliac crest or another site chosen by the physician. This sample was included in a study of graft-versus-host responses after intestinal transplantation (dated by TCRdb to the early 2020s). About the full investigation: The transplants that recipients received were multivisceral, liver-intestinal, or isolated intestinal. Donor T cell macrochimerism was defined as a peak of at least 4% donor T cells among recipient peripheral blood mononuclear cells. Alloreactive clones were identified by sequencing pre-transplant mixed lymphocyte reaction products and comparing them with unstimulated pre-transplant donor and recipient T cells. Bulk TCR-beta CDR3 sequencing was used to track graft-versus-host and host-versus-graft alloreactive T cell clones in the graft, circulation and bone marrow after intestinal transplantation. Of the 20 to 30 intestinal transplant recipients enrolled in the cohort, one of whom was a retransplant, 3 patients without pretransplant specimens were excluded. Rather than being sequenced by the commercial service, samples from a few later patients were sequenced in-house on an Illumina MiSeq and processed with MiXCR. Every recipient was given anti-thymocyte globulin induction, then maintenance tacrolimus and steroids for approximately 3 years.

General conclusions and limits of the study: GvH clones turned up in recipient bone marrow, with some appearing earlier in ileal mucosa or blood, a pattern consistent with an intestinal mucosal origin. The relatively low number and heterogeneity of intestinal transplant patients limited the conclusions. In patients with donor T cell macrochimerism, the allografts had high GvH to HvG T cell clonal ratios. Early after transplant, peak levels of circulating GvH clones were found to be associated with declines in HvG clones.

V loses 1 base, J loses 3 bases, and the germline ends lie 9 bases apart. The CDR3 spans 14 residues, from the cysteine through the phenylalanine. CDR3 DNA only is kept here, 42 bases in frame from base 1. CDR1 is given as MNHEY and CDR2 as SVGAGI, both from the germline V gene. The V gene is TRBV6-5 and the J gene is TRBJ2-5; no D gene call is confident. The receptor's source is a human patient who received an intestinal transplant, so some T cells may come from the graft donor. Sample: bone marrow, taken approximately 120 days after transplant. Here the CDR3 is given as CASSYLGRKETQYF. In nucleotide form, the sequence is TGTGCCAGCAGTTACTTGGGTAGAAAAGAGACCCAGTACTTC.